These 18 T cell receptor beta chains came from one sample sequenced in a study of blood T cell repertoires in COVID-19. Libraries were prepared by immunoSEQ multiplex PCR; TCRdb keeps only in-frame clonotypes and omits some of them. The data contain some 200,000 clones, 80% to 85% of them singletons. Sequenced sample: peripheral blood. These receptors came from a woman aged 60 to 75 with acute or convalescent COVID-19.

This chain links TRBV19 with TRBJ2-3; 11 bases fit TRBD2. This CDR3 is 16 amino acids long. Germline V lookup: CDR1 LNHDA, CDR2 SQIVND (reference sequence). Trimming cost V 6 bases and J 3 bases; bases outside gene matches: 8. In DNA, the CDR3 is TGTGCCAGTAGCTCCGGGACTAGCGGACATACAGATACGCAGTATTTT. This encodes CASSSGTSGHTDTQYF. Full variable domain (missing parts from reference TRBV19 and TRBJ2-3): DGGITQSPKYLFRKEGQNVTLSCEQNLNHDAMYWYRQDPGQGLRLIYYSQIVNDFQKGDIAEGYSVSREKKESFPLTVTSAQKNPTAFYLCASSSGTSGHTDTQYFGPGTRLTVL.

The gene calls are TRBV6-2 or TRBV6-3 and TRBJ1-2; 7 bases are a match to TRBD1. Germline lookup yields CDR1 MNHEY and CDR2 SVGEGT. The trim removed 6 bases at V and 6 bases at J, leaving 16 bases unmatched. This CDR3 comprises 16 residues. CDR3 DNA: TGTGCCAGCAGCCTCGGACAGGTTTGGAATCGGGATGGCTACACCTTC. This translates into CASSLGQVWNRDGYTF.

The chain joins TRBV6-6 to TRBJ2-2; D might be TRBD2 (7 bases). This CDR3 region has 15 residues. Per the germline V gene, CDR1 is MNHNY and CDR2 is SVGAGI (reference sequence). V lost 5 bases to trimming and J lost 3 bases, with 13 bases between them. The CDR3 DNA reads as TGTGCCAGCAGTGGCGGGGGCCGGGACACCGGGGAGCTGTTTTTT. Protein: CASSGGGRDTGELFF.

This clone was detected only a few times. J is TRBJ2-5 and V is TRBV7-9; 7 bases agree with TRBD1. The J segment lost 5 bases and the V segment lost 2 bases, leaving 5 bases of the junction unmatched. Per the germline V gene, CDR1 is SEHNR and CDR2 is FQNEAQ (reference sequence). This CDR3 comprises 14 residues. CDR3 amino acids: CASSLSDRVETQYF. In DNA, the CDR3 is TGTGCCAGCAGCTTATCCGACAGGGTTGAGACCCAGTACTTC.

V usage is TRBV2 and J usage is TRBJ1-4; D ambiguous. V was trimmed by 10 bases and J by 5 bases, leaving 20 bases between them. The germline V gene encodes CDR1 SNHLY and CDR2 FYNNEI. The CDR3 is made up of 15 amino acids. CDR3 DNA sequence: TGTGCCACCGCGGATCTGCGAGGCTCAAATGAAAAACTGTTTTTT. It encodes CATADLRGSNEKLFF.

This chain uses TRBV9 with TRBJ2-1; 9 bases match TRBD1. V shed 6 bases and J 4 bases; nucleotides not matched to a gene: 8. The CDR3 sequence is 15 residues long. Germline CDR1 is SGDLS and CDR2 is YYNGEE. The DNA of the CDR3 is TGTGCCAGCAACCTGGGGGACAGGGAATACAATGAGCAGTTCTTC. It encodes CASNLGDREYNEQFF.

The rearrangement links TRBV6-5 to TRBJ1-1; 9 bases agree with TRBD1. Looked up from germline, CDR1 is MNHEY and CDR2 is SVGAGI. The CDR3 contains 14 residues. V shed 7 bases and J 9 bases; nucleotides not matched to a gene: 12. The CDR3 loop is CASTDRDRDGKAFF. The DNA of the CDR3 is TGTGCCAGCACCGACCGGGACAGGGATGGGAAAGCTTTCTTT.

There are many counts of this clone. The chain employs TRBV30 and TRBJ2-1; D call uncertain. The CDR3 is 11 amino acids. Trimming cost V 2 bases and J 9 bases, with 8 bases left between them. The V gene's germline CDR1 is GTSNPN and CDR2 SVGIG (reference sequence). CDR3 region: CAWSTRGEQFF. The DNA of the CDR3 is TGTGCCTGGAGTACCAGAGGTGAGCAGTTCTTC.

The chain couples TRBV30 to TRBJ2-1, with D possibly TRBD1 on 5 matching bases. From germline, CDR1 is GTSNPN and CDR2 SVGIG (reference sequence). V shed 4 bases and J shed 5 bases, with 15 bases lying between them. The CDR3 length is 14 residues. In nucleotides, the CDR3 is TGTGCCTGGAAGGTCAGGCAGGGCCACAATGAGCAGTTCTTC. Its translation is CAWKVRQGHNEQFF.

The rearrangement links TRBV30 to TRBJ2-2; 10 nucleotides align to TRBD2. Looked up from germline, CDR1 is GTSNPN and CDR2 is SVGIG (reference sequence). CDR3 length: 15 residues. With 2 bases clipped from V and 4 bases from J, the junction kept 4 bases outside the gene matches. The CDR3 DNA is TGTGCCTGGAGTTCGGTAGCGGGGGGCACCGGGGAGCTGTTTTTT. Translated, it gives CAWSSVAGGTGELFF.

This clone was counted a single time. V is TRBV6-5 and J is TRBJ1-2; D call uncertain. V was pared by 3 bases and J by 3 bases, with 14 bases between. CDR3 length: 15 amino acids. The V gene's germline CDR1 is MNHEY and CDR2 SVGAGI. The CDR3 region is CASSYTSGGDYGYTF. As DNA, the CDR3 is TGTGCCAGCAGTTATACCTCGGGAGGAGACTATGGCTACACCTTC.

V and J are TRBV2 and TRBJ2-1; D may be TRBD1 (6 bases). Looked up from germline, CDR1 is SNHLY and CDR2 is FYNNEI. V was trimmed by 6 bases and J by 2 bases, leaving 14 bases between them. The CDR3 is made up of 15 amino acids. Here the CDR3 DNA reads TGTGCCAGCAGGCAGGGGCCGAACCCCTACAATGAGCAGTTCTTC. This translates into CASRQGPNPYNEQFF.

This clone has just one count. This chain joins TRBV3-1 (or the pseudogene TRBV3-2) and TRBJ2-3, with a possible D match to TRBD2 (5 bases). The CDR3 consists of 15 residues. The V and J ends lost 0 bases and 4 bases respectively, with 11 bases between them. Per the germline V gene, CDR1 is LGHDT and CDR2 is YNNKEL (reference sequence). The CDR3 nucleotides read TGTGCCAGCAGCCAAGACCCCCTAGCAGCAGATACGCAGTATTTT. The encoded protein is CASSQDPLAADTQYF.

The chain carries TRBV19 and TRBJ2-6, with D possibly matching TRBD2 (6 bases). V shed 7 bases and J shed 2 bases, with 12 bases lying between them. This CDR3 contains 15 residues. Germline CDR1 reads LNHDA; CDR2 reads SQIVND (reference sequence). Written as DNA, the CDR3 is TGTGCCAGTACCATGGGGGGTGCTGGGGCCAACGTCCTGACTTTC. It encodes CASTMGGAGANVLTF.

The rearrangement links TRBV10-3 to TRBJ2-1, with 11 bases that match TRBD1. Germline trimming cut 3 bases from V and 9 bases from J; bases unmatched to any gene: 13. Per the germline V gene, CDR1 is ENHRY and CDR2 is SYGVKD. CDR3 length: 17 amino acids. CDR3 amino acids: CAISDANQGQGDGEQFF. Here the CDR3 DNA reads TGTGCCATCAGTGACGCAAACCAGGGACAGGGGGACGGTGAGCAGTTCTTC.

CDR3 nucleotide sequence: TGCGCCAGCAGCCCCTTTGGGGGGGGGAACACCGGGGAGCTGTTTTTT. This translates into CASSPFGGGNTGELFF. The genes are TRBV4-3 and TRBJ2-2; 7 bases line up with TRBD2. The length of the CDR3 is 16 residues. J was trimmed by 1 base and V by 4 bases; bases with no gene match: 6. Germline assignment: CDR1 LGHNA and CDR2 YSLEER.

The J gene is TRBJ1-1, the V gene TRBV25-1, with 10 bases aligning to TRBD1. Germline CDR1 MGHDK, CDR2 SYGVNS. The V segment lost 6 bases and the J segment 1 base; nucleotides outside the gene matches: 5. The CDR3 is 15 amino acids. The CDR3 nucleotides are TGTGCCAGCAGCCGACAGGGGGCTGGGAACACTGAAGCTTTCTTT. Its translation is CASSRQGAGNTEAFF.

V usage is TRBV19 and J usage is TRBJ1-2, with D tentatively TRBD1 (5 bases). The CDR3 extends over 13 amino acids. V lost 8 bases, J lost 3 bases, and 13 bases lay in between. CDR1 and CDR2 (germline): LNHDA, SQIVND (reference sequence). CDR3 sequence (DNA): TGTGCCAGTGGACTAAGGGGAGACTATGGCTACACCTTC. Translation gives CASGLRGDYGYTF.